Presented here are 19 T cell receptor beta chains from one specimen sequenced in a study of OX40 agonist ivuxolimab in advanced cancers. Assay: immunoSEQ multiplex PCR; the TCRdb copy retains only in-frame clones and omits some. Of roughly 88,000 clones in the sample, around 87% were seen once. Specimen: CD4+ or CD8+ T cells sorted from blood, collected in a trial of the OX40 agonist ivuxolimab. These receptor sequences come from an adult with an advanced solid tumor such as melanoma, head and neck, liver or kidney cancer.

The CDR3 loop reads CASSVTSGIAKNIQYF. The CDR3 DNA sequence: TGTGCCAGCAGTGTTACTAGCGGGATAGCCAAAAACATTCAGTACTTC. The chain carries TRBV2 and TRBJ2-4; 10 bases fit TRBD2. CDR1 is SNHLY, CDR2 FYNNEI, per germline. This CDR3 has 16 residues. With V trimmed by 4 bases and J by 0 bases, 3 bases remained unmatched.

This clone has just a few counts. The V and J genes are TRBV11-2 and TRBJ1-1; D is perhaps TRBD1 (5 bases). CDR1 and CDR2 (germline): SGHAT, FQNNGV. There are 13 residues in the CDR3. V lost 5 bases to trimming and J lost 11 bases, with 18 bases between them. CDR3 DNA: TGTGCCAGCAGCCCATCCGGGGGGGTGTTGGCTTTCTTT. Amino acids: CASSPSGGVLAFF.

The J gene is TRBJ2-3, the V gene TRBV15; 7 bases line up with TRBD1. This CDR3 has 17 amino acids. Unmatched junction bases numbered 18, after V lost 4 bases and J lost 8 bases. CDR1 and CDR2 from the germline V gene are LNHNV and YYDKDF (reference sequence). CDR3 protein: CATSTETGTPDFFTQYF. CDR3 nucleotide sequence: TGTGCCACCAGCACGGAGACAGGGACGCCAGACTTTTTTACGCAGTATTTT.

This clone was counted between two and nine times. The chain recombines TRBV29-1 with TRBJ2-3, with D tentatively TRBD1 or TRBD2 (6 bases each). The CDR3 length is 12 residues. The V gene lost 6 bases and the J gene lost 5 bases, with 12 bases spanning the gap. Looked up from germline, CDR1 is SQVTM and CDR2 is ANQGSEA. CDR3 nucleotides: TGCAGCGTACAGGGAGGACAAGATACGCAGTATTTT. Translating gives CSVQGGQDTQYF.

The gene calls are TRBV7-2 and TRBJ2-5, with a tentative D call TRBD2 (6 bases). The CDR3 spans 14 residues. Germline CDR1 is SGHTA and CDR2 is FQGNSA. Trimming took 1 base from V and 4 from J, leaving 10 bases between them. CDR3 bases: TGTGCCAGCAGCTTAGAGAGGGACTCAGAGACCCAGTACTTC. As protein: CASSLERDSETQYF.

The chain uses TRBV5-1 and TRBJ2-6; the D is unclear. The germline V gene has CDR1 SGHRS and CDR2 YFSETQ. The CDR3 runs 16 residues. V gave up 2 bases and J gave up 1 base, with 10 bases separating them. CDR3 DNA sequence: TGCGCCAGCAGCTTAAACGAGGCGTCTGGGGCCAACGTCCTGACTTTC. It yields the protein CASSLNEASGANVLTF. The whole variable domain, filled in from reference TRBV5-1 and TRBJ2-6, reads KAGVTQTPRYLIKTRGQQVTLSCSPISGHRSVSWYQQTPGQGLQFLFEYFSETQRNKGNFPGRFSGRQFSNSRSEMNVSTLELGDSALYLCASSLNEASGANVLTFGAGSRLTVL.

The chain employs TRBV28 and TRBJ2-5; TRBD1 aligns across 12 bases. Per germline, CDR1 MDHEN and CDR2 SYDVKM. This CDR3 has 17 residues. The V segment lost 7 bases and the J segment 4 bases; nucleotides outside the gene matches: 13. CDR3 loop: CASTRDRGPIRGETQYF. CDR3 in DNA: TGTGCCAGCACCCGGGACAGGGGGCCGATAAGGGGAGAGACCCAGTACTTC. Full variable domain (rest looked up from reference TRBV28 and TRBJ2-5): DVKVTQSSRYLVKRTGEKVFLECVQDMDHENMFWYRQDPGLGLRLIYFSYDVKMKEKGDIPEGYSVSREKKERFSLILESASTNQTSMYLCASTRDRGPIRGETQYFGPGTRLLVL.

The chain has TRBV10-2 and TRBJ2-5, with 8 bases that match TRBD2. The CDR3 loop spans 14 amino acids. J lost 5 bases, V lost 6 bases, and 8 bases had no gene match. The germline V gene has CDR1 WSHSY and CDR2 SAAADI. The CDR3: CASSREGRLETQYF. The CDR3 DNA reads as TGCGCCAGCAGCCGGGAGGGCCGGCTGGAGACCCAGTACTTC.

V is TRBV19 and J is TRBJ2-1; TRBD2 matches at 7 bases. The CDR3 covers 15 residues. Losses at the gene ends were 3 bases for V and 4 bases for J; bases not matched to a gene: 6. Germline assignment: CDR1 LNHDA and CDR2 SQIVND (reference sequence). CDR3 sequence (DNA): TGTGCCAGTAGTATTGAGGGAGGGCCTTACAATGAGCAGTTCTTC. This translates into CASSIEGGPYNEQFF.

This clone was recorded once. The V and J genes are TRBV4-3 and TRBJ1-2; D not certain. The CDR3 contains 14 residues. Per germline, CDR1 LGHNA and CDR2 YSLEER. Trimming took 0 bases from V and 2 from J, leaving 7 bases between them. This chain's CDR3 is CASSQDFQNYGYTF. Written as DNA, the CDR3 is TGCGCCAGCAGCCAAGATTTTCAGAACTATGGCTACACCTTC.

This clone has only a few counts. The chain combines TRBV9 with TRBJ1-4; possible D gene TRBD1, 5 bases. The CDR3 runs 16 residues. CDR1 is SGDLS and CDR2 is YYNGEE in the germline V gene. The V end lost 0 bases, the J end lost 3 bases, and 12 bases lay between the germline ends. CDR3 sequence reads: CASSVDLGGPNEKLFF. In DNA, the CDR3 is TGTGCCAGCAGCGTAGACCTCGGGGGACCTAATGAAAAACTGTTTTTT.

This clone showed up just once. The chain employs TRBV28 and TRBJ2-5, with D uncertain. Germline V lookup: CDR1 MDHEN, CDR2 SYDVKM. The CDR3 totals 16 residues. Trimming pared 6 bases from V and 2 bases from J, leaving 19 bases between. The CDR3 region has the DNA TGTGCCAGCAGGGCTGGGTTGCTCCGGGTTCAAGAGACCCAGTACTTC. This gives the protein CASRAGLLRVQETQYF.

J is TRBJ1-1 and V is TRBV6-1; D is uncertain. The CDR3 extends over 15 amino acids. Trimming left V 8 bases short and J 0 bases short, with 16 bases between. Germline V gives CDR1 MNHNS, CDR2 SASEGT. The CDR3 is CASRDPGRVNTEAFF. CDR3 bases: TGTGCCAGCCGGGATCCGGGCCGGGTGAACACTGAAGCTTTCTTT.

V and J are TRBV27 and TRBJ2-7; TRBD1 matches at 9 bases. This CDR3 spans 17 amino acids. The germline V gene encodes CDR1 MNHEY and CDR2 SMNVEV (reference sequence). The V gene end was trimmed by 8 bases and the J gene end by 5 bases; junction bases not matched to a gene: 19. DNA for the CDR3: TGTGCCAGCCGCCCACCGAGGACAGGGGACGGTTTCCACGAGCAGTACTTC. Its translation: CASRPPRTGDGFHEQYF.

This clone has just a few counts. The chain recombines TRBV27 with TRBJ1-4; perhaps TRBD1 as D (5 bases). Per germline, CDR1 MNHEY and CDR2 SMNVEV (reference sequence). The CDR3 runs to 14 residues. The V and J ends lost 2 bases and 3 bases respectively, with 7 bases between them. The DNA for the CDR3 is TGTGCCAGCAGTTTAGGGGGGGCTAATGAAAAACTGTTTTTT. This encodes CASSLGGANEKLFF. Full variable domain (rest looked up from reference TRBV27 and TRBJ1-4): EAQVTQNPRYLITVTGKKLTVTCSQNMNHEYMSWYRQDPGLGLRQIYYSMNVEVTDKGDVPEGYKVSRKEKRNFPLILESPSPNQTSLYFCASSLGGANEKLFFGSGTQLSVL.

The V call is TRBV2, the J call TRBJ2-6; D may be TRBD1 (5 bases). The CDR3 runs to 15 residues. The V gene's germline CDR1 is SNHLY and CDR2 FYNNEI. The V end was cut by 6 bases, the J end by 1 base, with 10 bases between. The CDR3 here is CASRADSSGANVLTF. CDR3 in DNA: TGTGCCAGCAGAGCCGACAGTTCTGGGGCCAACGTCCTGACTTTC.

V gene TRBV28 combines with J gene TRBJ2-6; 8 bases are shared with TRBD1. CDR3 length equals 18 residues. Germline CDR1 and CDR2: MDHEN and SYDVKM. V shed 3 bases and J 0 bases; nucleotides not matched to a gene: 7. The DNA for the CDR3 is TGTGCCAGCAGTTTTTCCAGACAGGGGCTCTCTGGGGCCAACGTCCTGACTTTC. This codes for CASSFSRQGLSGANVLTF.

This chain uses TRBV5-1 with TRBJ2-2; D is uncertain. The V end lost 5 bases, the J end lost 0 bases, and 11 bases lay between the germline ends. Germline V gene data show CDR1 as SGHRS and CDR2 as YFSETQ. The CDR3 covers 15 residues. The CDR3 protein is CASSQTRTNTGELFF. CDR3 DNA sequence: TGCGCCAGCAGTCAGACACGTACGAACACCGGGGAGCTGTTTTTT. The full variable domain, with the rest looked up from reference TRBV5-1 and TRBJ2-2, is KAGVTQTPRYLIKTRGQQVTLSCSPISGHRSVSWYQQTPGQGLQFLFEYFSETQRNKGNFPGRFSGRQFSNSRSEMNVSTLELGDSALYLCASSQTRTNTGELFFGEGSRLTVL.

The rearrangement uses TRBV10-3 and TRBJ2-2; D is unclear. CDR3 length: 14 residues. Germline V gives CDR1 ENHRY, CDR2 SYGVKD. Trimming pared 4 bases from V and 3 bases from J, leaving 9 bases between. The CDR3 DNA reads TGTGCCATCAGTGGTGGGATTGACACCGGGGAGCTGTTTTTT. Its translation is CAISGGIDTGELFF.